This T cell receptor beta chain was obtained from a study of CD8 T cells in Susac syndrome. An amount of RNA that ranged from 0.5 to 1 ug was reverse transcribed with random hexamers. An immunoSEQ multiplex PCR amplified TCR beta CDR3 over 54 Vbeta and 13 Jbeta. TCRdb recomputed calls from the immunoSEQ multiplex PCR reads with MiXCR, one row per CDR3 protein. This sample yields about 140,000 distinct CDR3 sequences, of which nearly 95% are seen a single time; over 0.25% belongs to the top ten. The study's findings and limits: The study's TCR sequencing and HLA analysis covered a relatively small number of individuals, and the study acknowledged this.

CDR1 SGHVS and CDR2 FNYEAQ come from the germline V gene. The CDR3 is 15 residues long. V lost 4 bases to trimming and J lost 3 bases, with 15 bases between them. About this clonotype itself: The antigen is not known.

Controls matched for sex and age were healthy donors. The CD8+ and CD4+ T cells were negatively isolated, with the TEMRA cells enriched by FACS. The chain employs TRBV7-6 and TRBJ1-1; perhaps TRBD1 as D (6 bases). Sequencing input: CD8+ T cells from PBMCs. The source is a human donor in good health. Written as DNA, the CDR3 is TGTGCCAGCAGCTATGGGTCATCAGGGGACACTGAAGCTTTCTTT. Translating it yields CASSYGSSGDTEAFF.